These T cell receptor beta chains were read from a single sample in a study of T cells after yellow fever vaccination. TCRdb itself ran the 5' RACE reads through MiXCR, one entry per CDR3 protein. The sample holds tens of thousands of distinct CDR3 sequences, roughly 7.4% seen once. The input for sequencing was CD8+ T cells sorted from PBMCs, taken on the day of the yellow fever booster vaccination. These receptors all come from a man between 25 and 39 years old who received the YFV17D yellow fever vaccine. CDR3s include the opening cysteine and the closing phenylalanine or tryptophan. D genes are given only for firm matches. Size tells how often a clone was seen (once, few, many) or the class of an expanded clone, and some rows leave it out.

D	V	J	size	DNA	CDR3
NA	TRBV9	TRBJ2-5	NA	TGTGCCAGCAGCGTAGCTGGGGAGGAGACCCAGTACTTC	CASSVAGEETQYF
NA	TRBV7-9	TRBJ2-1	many	TGTGCCAGCAGCTCACCGGGTAGCTGGAACAATGAGCAGTTCTTC	CASSSPGSWNNEQFF
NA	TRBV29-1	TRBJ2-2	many	TGCAGCGGAAGGGGTCAGGGCCTTGGGGAGCTGTTTTTT	CSGRGQGLGELFF
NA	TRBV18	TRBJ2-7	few	TGTGCCAGCTCACCGCCGACTAGGACCTACGAGCAGTACTTC	CASSPPTRTYEQYF
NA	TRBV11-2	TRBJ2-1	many	TGTGCCAGCAGCCCAACCCCCCGCGGGGCACTGACCTACAATGAGCAGTTCTTC	CASSPTPRGALTYNEQFF
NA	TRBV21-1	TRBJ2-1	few	TGTGCCAGCAGCCTCGGGAGGGAGGGGGGCTACTTC	CASSLGREGGYF
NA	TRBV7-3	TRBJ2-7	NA	TGTGCCAGCAGCTTAACGGGCACCGGCGAGCAGTACTTC	CASSLTGTGEQYF
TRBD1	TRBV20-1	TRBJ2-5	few	TGCAGTGCCCCGGACAGGGGGCCGTTGGAGACCCAGTACTTC	CSAPDRGPLETQYF
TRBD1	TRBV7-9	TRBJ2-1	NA	TGTGCCAGCAGCGGCGGACAGGGGGCTGTCAATGAGCAGTTCTTC	CASSGGQGAVNEQFF
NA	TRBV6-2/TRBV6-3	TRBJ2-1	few	TGTGCCAGCAGAATGACATACTCCTACAATGAGCAGTTCTTC	CASRMTYSYNEQFF
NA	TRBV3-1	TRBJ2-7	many	TGTGCCAGCAGCCAAGAAACCTACGAGCAGTACTTC	CASSQETYEQYF
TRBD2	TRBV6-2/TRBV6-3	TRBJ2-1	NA	TGTGCCAGCAGCCCCTCAGGACTAGCCGGGAGCAATGAGCAGTTCTTC	CASSPSGLAGSNEQFF
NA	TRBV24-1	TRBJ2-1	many	TGTGCCACCAGTGGCCCGGGACCCCAACCGTACAATGAGCAGTTCTTC	CATSGPGPQPYNEQFF
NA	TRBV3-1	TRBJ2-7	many	TGTGCCAGCAAGCCGACGGGCAGCTCCTACGAGCAGTACTTC	CASKPTGSSYEQYF
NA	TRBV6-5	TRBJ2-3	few	TGTGCCAGCAGTCGGGGAGCAGATACGCAGTATTTT	CASSRGADTQYF
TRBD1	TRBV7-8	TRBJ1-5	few	TGTGCCAGCAGCTCCTCAGGGGGTTATCAGCCCCAGCATTTT	CASSSSGGYQPQHF
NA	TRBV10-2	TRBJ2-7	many	TGCGCCAGCAGTGACGGGGGGCTTTACGAGCAGTACTTC	CASSDGGLYEQYF
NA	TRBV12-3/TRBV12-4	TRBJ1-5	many	TGTGCCAGCAGGCCAGGGAATCAGCCCCAGCATTTT	CASRPGNQPQHF
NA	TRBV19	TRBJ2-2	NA	TGTGCCGTTAGGTACCCTTCTAACACCGGGGAGCTGTTTTTT	CAVRYPSNTGELFF
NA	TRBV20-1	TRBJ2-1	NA	TGCAGTGCTAGAGATCTGCCGGGCCCCCTCCAAGAGCAGTTCTTC	CSARDLPGPLQEQFF
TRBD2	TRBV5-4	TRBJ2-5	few	TGTGCCAGCAGCTTGGATGGGACTAAAGAGACCCAGTACTTC	CASSLDGTKETQYF
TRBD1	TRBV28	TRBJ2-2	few	TGTGCCAGCAGTTCGGCCAGGGGGCGCTCCGGGGAGCTGTTTTTT	CASSSARGRSGELFF
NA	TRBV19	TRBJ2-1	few	TGTGCCAGTTCCCTAGAGACAGACTACAATGAGCAGTTCTTC	CASSLETDYNEQFF
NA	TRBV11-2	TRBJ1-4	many	TGTGCCAGCAGCTTAGAAGTCGGGGAGTTCTCGGGCGAAAAACTGTTTTTT	CASSLEVGEFSGEKLFF
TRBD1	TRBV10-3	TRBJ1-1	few	TGTGCCATCAGTGAGGGACAGGGGTTGTCTGAAGCTTTCTTT	CAISEGQGLSEAFF
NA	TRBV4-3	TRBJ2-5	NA	TGCGCCAGCAGCCAAGATCCGGGTGAGACCCAGTACTTC	CASSQDPGETQYF
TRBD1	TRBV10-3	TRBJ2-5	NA	TGTGCCATCAGGCCGACAGGGGGTGAGGAGACCCAGTACTTC	CAIRPTGGEETQYF
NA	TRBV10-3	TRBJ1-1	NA	TGTGCCATACATCGCGGCGGGAACACTGAAGCTTTCTTT	CAIHRGGNTEAFF
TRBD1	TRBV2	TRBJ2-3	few	TGTGCCAGCAGGACAGGGGAAGAGGCAGATACGCAGTATTTT	CASRTGEEADTQYF
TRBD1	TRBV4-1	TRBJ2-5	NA	TGCGCCAGCAGCCAAGATGGGGGCGCCGGACAGGGAGAGACCCAGTACTTC	CASSQDGGAGQGETQYF
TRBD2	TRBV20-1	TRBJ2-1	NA	TGCAGTGCGATTTCGGTAGCGGGAGCCAATGAGCAGTTCTTC	CSAISVAGANEQFF
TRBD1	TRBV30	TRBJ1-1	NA	TGTGCCTGGGGACAGGGTATGAAGACTGAAGCTTTCTTT	CAWGQGMKTEAFF
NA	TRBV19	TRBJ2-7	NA	TGTGCCCGGTGGGGGTCGCAGTACTTC	CARWGSQYF
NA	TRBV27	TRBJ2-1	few	TGTGCCAGCAGTCCGACAGTTCTTTTATACAATGAGCAGTTCTTC	CASSPTVLLYNEQFF
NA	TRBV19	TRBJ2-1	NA	TGTGCCAGTAGTTCCGTGGGGAGCTCCTACAATGAGCAGTTCTTC	CASSSVGSSYNEQFF
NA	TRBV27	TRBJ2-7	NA	TGTGCCAGCAGTTTCCGCCCCTCCTACGAGCAGTACTTC	CASSFRPSYEQYF
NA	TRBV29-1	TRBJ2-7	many	TGCAGCGTTAGGCTTATCGGAGAGGCCTACGAGCAGTACTTC	CSVRLIGEAYEQYF
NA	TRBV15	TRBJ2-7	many	TGTGCCACCAGCAACTTAGACGGACCCTACGAGCAGTACTTC	CATSNLDGPYEQYF
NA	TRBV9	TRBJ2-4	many	TGTGCCAGCAGCGAGGGGGGACAGTCCCCCATTCAGTACTTC	CASSEGGQSPIQYF
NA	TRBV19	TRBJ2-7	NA	TGTGCCAGTAGTATACGGTTTCTGGGCTACGAGCAGTACTTC	CASSIRFLGYEQYF
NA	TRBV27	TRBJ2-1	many	TGTGCCAGCAGTTTATTTCCGTACAATGAGCAGTTCTTC	CASSLFPYNEQFF
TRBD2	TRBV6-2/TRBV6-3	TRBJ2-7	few	TGTGCCAGCAGTTACCTCGCCGGGACTAGCGGGAGGGCCTCCGAGCAGTACTTC	CASSYLAGTSGRASEQYF
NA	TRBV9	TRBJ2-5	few	TGTGCCAGCAGCGCTGGAGGGGGCTGGGGGCAGACCCAGTACTTC	CASSAGGGWGQTQYF
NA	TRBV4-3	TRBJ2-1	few	TGCGCCAGCAGCCAAGATGTGAGCTCCCCGGGATACGGCCAGCAGTTCTTC	CASSQDVSSPGYGQQFF
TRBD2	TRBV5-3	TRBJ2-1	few	TGTGCCAGAAGCCCCGGGACTAGCGGTTGTGAGCAGTTCTTC	CARSPGTSGCEQFF
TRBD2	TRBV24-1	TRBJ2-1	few	TGTGCCACCCAAGGCGGGAGCAATGAGCAGTTCTTC	CATQGGSNEQFF
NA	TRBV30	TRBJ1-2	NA	TGTGCCTGGTGGTCCTTCAACTATGGCTACACCTTC	CAWWSFNYGYTF
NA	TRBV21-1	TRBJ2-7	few	TGTGCCAGCAGCAAACTAGAGCTTTACGAGCAGTACTTC	CASSKLELYEQYF